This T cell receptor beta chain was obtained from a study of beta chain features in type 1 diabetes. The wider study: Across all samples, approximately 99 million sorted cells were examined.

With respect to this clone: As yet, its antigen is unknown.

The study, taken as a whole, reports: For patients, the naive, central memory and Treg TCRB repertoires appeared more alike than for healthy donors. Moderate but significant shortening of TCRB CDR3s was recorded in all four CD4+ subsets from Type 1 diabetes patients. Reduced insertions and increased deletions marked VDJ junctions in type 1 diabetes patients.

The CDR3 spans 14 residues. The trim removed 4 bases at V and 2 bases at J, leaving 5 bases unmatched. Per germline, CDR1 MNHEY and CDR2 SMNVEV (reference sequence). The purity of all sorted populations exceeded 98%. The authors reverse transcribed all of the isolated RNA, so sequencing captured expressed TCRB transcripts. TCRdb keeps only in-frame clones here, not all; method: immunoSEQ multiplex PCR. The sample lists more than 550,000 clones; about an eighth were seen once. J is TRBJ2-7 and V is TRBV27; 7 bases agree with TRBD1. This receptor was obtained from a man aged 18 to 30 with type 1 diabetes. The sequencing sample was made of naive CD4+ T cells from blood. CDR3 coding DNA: TGTGCCAGCAGTTCACCGGGACAGACCTACGAGCAGTACTTC. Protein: CASSSPGQTYEQYF.